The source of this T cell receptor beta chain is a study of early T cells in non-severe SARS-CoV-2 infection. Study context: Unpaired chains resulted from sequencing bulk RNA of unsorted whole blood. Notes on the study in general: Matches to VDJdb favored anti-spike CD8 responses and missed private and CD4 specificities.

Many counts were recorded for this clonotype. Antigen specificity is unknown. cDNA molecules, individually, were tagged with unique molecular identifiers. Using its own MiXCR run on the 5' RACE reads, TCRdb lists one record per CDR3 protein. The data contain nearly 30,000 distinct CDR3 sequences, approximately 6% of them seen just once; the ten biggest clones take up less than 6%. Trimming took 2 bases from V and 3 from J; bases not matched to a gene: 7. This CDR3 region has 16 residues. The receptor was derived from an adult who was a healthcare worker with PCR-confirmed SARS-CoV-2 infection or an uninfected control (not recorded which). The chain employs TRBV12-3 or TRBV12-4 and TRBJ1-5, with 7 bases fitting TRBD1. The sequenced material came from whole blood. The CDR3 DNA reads TGTGCCAGCAGTTTATTGACAGGGAATCCCAATCAGCCCCAGCATTTT. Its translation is CASSLLTGNPNQPQHF.